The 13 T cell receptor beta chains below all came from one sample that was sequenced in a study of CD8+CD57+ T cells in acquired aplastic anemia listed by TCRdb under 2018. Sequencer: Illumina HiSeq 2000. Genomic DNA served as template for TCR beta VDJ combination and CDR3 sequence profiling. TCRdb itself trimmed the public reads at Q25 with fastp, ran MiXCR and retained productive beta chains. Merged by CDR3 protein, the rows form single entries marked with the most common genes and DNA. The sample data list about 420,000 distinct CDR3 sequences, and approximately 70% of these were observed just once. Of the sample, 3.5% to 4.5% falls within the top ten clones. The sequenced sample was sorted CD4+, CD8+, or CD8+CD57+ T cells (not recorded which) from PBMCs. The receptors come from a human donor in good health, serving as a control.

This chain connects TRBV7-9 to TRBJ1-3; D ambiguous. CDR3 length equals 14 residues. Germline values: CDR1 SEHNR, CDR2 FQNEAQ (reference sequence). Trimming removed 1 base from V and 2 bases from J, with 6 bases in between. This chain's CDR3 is CASSLEVTGNTIYF. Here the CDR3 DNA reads TGTGCCAGCAGCTTAGAAGTCACTGGAAACACCATATATTTT.

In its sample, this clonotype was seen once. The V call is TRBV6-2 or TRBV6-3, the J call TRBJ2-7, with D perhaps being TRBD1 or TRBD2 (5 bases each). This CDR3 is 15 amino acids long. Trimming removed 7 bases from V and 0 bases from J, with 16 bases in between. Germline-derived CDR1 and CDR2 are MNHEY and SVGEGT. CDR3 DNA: TGTGCCAGCACGGAACCCGGGACGAGCTCCTACGAGCAGTACTTC. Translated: CASTEPGTSSYEQYF.

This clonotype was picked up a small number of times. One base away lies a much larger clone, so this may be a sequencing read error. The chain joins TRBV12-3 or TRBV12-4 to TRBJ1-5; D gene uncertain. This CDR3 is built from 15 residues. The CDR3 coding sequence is TGTGCCAGCAGTTTAACCAGGTATAGCGATCAGCCCCAGCATTTT. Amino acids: CASSLTRYSDQPQHF.

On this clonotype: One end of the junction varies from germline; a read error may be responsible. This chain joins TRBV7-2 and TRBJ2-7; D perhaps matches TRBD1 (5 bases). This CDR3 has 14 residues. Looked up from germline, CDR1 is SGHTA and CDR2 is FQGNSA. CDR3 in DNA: TGTGCCAGCGGCCCAGGGAAGGGCGCCTACGAGCCGTTCTTC. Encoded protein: CASGPGKGAYEPFF.

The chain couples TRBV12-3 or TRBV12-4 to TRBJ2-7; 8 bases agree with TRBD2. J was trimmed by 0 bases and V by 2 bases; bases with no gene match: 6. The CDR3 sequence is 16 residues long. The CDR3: CASSLSAGGNSYEQYF. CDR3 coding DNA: TGTGCCAGCAGTTTATCCGCGGGGGGCAACTCCTACGAGCAGTACTTC.

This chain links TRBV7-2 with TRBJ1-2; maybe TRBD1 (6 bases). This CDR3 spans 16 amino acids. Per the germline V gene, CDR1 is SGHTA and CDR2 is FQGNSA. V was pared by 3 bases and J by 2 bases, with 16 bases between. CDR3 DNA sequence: TGTGCCAGCAGCTTGGGGGCCGGGGGTGTAAACTATGGCTACACCTTC. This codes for CASSLGAGGVNYGYTF.

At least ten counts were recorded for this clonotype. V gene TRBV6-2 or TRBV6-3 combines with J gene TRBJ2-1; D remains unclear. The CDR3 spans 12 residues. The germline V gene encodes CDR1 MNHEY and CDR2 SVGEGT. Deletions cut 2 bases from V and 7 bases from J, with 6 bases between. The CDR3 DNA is TGTGCCAGCAGTTACAACCTGAATGAGCAGTTCTTC. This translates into CASSYNLNEQFF.

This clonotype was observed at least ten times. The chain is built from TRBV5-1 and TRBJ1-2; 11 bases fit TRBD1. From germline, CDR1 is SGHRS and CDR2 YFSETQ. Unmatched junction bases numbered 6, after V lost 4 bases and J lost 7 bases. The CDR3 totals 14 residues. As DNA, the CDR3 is TGCGCCAGCAGCCCGGGACAGGGGGTAAGTGGCTACACCTTC. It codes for CASSPGQGVSGYTF.

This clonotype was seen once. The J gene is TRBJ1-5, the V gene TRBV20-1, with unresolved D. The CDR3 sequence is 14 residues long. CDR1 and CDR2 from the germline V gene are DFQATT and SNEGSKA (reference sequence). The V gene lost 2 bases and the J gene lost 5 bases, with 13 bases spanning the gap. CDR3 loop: CSARWMATHQPQHF. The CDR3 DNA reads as TGCAGTGCTAGATGGATGGCTACACATCAGCCCCAGCATTTT.

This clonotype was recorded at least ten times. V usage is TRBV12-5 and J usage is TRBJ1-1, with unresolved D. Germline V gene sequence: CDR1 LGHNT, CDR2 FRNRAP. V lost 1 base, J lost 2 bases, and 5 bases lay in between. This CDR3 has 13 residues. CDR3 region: CASGLGVNTEAFF. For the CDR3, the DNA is TGTGCTAGTGGTTTGGGAGTTAACACTGAAGCTTTCTTT.

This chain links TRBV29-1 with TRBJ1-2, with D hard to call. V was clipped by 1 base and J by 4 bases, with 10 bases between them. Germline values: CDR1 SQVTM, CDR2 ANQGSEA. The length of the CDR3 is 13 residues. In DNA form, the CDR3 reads TGCAGCGTTGAAGGGATGGTAGGCTATGGCTACACCTTC. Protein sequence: CSVEGMVGYGYTF.

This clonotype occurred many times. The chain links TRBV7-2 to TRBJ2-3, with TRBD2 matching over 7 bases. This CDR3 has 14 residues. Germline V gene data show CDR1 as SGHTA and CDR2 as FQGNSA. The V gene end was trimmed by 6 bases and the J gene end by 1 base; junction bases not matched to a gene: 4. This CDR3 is CASRPTSGTDTQYF. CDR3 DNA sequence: TGTGCCAGCAGACCAACTAGCGGCACAGATACGCAGTATTTT.

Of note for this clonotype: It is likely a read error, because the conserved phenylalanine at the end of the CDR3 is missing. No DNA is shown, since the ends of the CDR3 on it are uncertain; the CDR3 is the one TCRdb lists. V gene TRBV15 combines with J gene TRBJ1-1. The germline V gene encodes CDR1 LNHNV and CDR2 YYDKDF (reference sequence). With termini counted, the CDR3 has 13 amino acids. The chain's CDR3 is CATSRGLGAEACS.